The sequence of this T cell receptor (beta chain) was determined in a study of blood T cell repertoires in COVID-19. Only in-frame clones appear in the TCRdb table, and some are missing; sequencing was by immunoSEQ multiplex PCR. The sample includes some 180,000 clones, approximately 91% seen only once; the top ten take around 5%. Sequencing input: peripheral blood. The receptor comes from a man between 18 and 35 years old with COVID-19, enrolled during active disease.

CDR3 nucleotides: TGTGCCAGCAGCGTAGTTAGCGGGAGGGCCGGGGAGCTGTTTTTT. Translating it yields CASSVVSGRAGELFF. The rearrangement joins TRBV9 to TRBJ2-2; TRBD2 agrees at 11 bases. V trimming: 0 bases; J trimming: 6 bases; junction bases outside the gene matches: 1. Germline V gene lookup returns CDR1 SGDLS and CDR2 YYNGEE. The CDR3 runs to 15 residues.